The entry below gives a single TCR beta chain sequence along with its context. At one end, the junction sequence differs from germline, possibly due to a read error. Germline V gene lookup returns CDR1 MDHEN and CDR2 SYDVKM. The length of the CDR3 is 12 residues. RNA was extracted from bulk tissue without any cell sorting. The library came from three nested PCR rounds adapted from ARM-PCR protocols. TCRdb independently ran MiXCR on the multiplex PCR reads; one entry per CDR3 protein. The table lists about 80,000 distinct CDR3 sequences, approximately 68% of them singletons, with 10% to 15% in the top ten. These data belong to a study of tumor and adjacent non-tumor tissue in lung cancer.

The TCR comes from a woman in her sixties or seventies with non-small cell lung cancer. Sequencing was performed on lung tumor tissue. The chain combines TRBV28 with TRBJ2-7; no clear D. CDR3 DNA: TGCGCCTGCAGTCACGACCTAGTAGAGCAGTACTTC. Translating gives CACSHDLVEQYF.